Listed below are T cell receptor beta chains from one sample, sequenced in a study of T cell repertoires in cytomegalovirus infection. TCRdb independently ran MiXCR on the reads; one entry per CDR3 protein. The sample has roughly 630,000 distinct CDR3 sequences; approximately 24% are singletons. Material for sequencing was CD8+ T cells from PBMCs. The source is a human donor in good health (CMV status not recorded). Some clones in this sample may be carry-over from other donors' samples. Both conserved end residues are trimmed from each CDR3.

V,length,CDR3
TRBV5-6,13,ASSHARRKYTEAF
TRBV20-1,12,SARDRQGVKTQY
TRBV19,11,ASSGGTGIEAF
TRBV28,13,ASSLMIQGNTEAF
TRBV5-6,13,ASSAGTGFSGELF
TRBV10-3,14,AISESLGQDLETQY
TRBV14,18,ASSQGGGTLLKGANSPLH
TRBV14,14,ASSPHGGGRNYEQY
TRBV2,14,ASSLQGAFGTDTQY
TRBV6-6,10,ASTGGNTEAF
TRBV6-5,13,ASSYGIAGAEEQY
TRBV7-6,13,ASSQLEFSYNEQF
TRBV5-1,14,ASSLAVGGGSDTQY
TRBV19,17,ASSLQALAPLSSYNEQF
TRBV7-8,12,ASSLMTGVQPQH
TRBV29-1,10,SVVTGWDEQF
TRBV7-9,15,ASSYPGAGGGYNEQF
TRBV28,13,ASSPPGGGNQPQH
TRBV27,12,ASSLEVNYNEQF
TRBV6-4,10,ASSDVQGWAF
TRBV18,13,ASSPGQGLADEQF
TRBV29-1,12,SVDLQGNTGELF
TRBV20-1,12,SARAGGLYNKQF
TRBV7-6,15,ASSFYGISQTNEKLF
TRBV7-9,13,ASSDTSASTDTQY
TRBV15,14,ATSATRGSGANVLT
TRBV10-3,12,AIRSPGAPTEAF
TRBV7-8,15,ASSLILGTGGGNEQF
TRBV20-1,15,SAPPGVAGPPNYGYT
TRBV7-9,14,ASSPGTGSSDNEQF
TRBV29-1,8,SARGSEAF
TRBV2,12,ASREKTGNTEAF
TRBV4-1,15,ASSPLLGQSIGTEAF
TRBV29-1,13,SGATSGAPTDTQY
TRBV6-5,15,ASSLDPPGTYNSPLH
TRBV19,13,ASSTNSLMNTEAF
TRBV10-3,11,ATLAGGKDTQY
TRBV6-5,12,ASSYLGVGETQY
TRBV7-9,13,ASSLDLGMNTEAF
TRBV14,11,ASSLYRGEKLF
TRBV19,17,ASSINWQWLRTGNTEAF
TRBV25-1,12,ASSEGQVPYGYT
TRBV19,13,ASSKIRDRAYEQY
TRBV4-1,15,ASSQGIRQTSTDRQY
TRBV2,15,ASSWRDRGTSTDTQY
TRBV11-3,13,ASSRTSGWRETRY
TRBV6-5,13,ASSYSGSQADTQY
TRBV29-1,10,SVVRQKETQY
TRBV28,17,ASSSRQTLHHGYQETQY
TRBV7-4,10,ASSLESYEQY
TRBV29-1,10,SVEETEYEQY
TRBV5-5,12,ASSGDSATDTQY
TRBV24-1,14,ATSDLGDSLYNELF
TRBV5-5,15,ASSFSQESSGANVLT